This T cell receptor beta chain stems from a study of blood T cell repertoires in COVID-19. Whole-study context: T cells, B-cell-depleted T cells, or PBMCs provided the cDNA or gDNA that served as material.

The V end was cut by 1 base, the J end by 4 bases, with 8 bases between. The CDR3 loop spans 15 amino acids. Germline CDR1 LGHNA, CDR2 YNFKEQ. In the authors' workflow: Reference gene primer amplification in the assay estimated nucleated cell counts. TCRdb's copy holds only in-frame clones and misses some; the assay was immunoSEQ multiplex PCR. The V and J calls and the clone size are those of that table, but D and trimming were determined from the DNA. This table holds more than 65,000 clones, about 68% found once. Sequences were obtained from peripheral blood. The chain employs TRBV4-2 and TRBJ1-6, with unresolved D. The clonotype comes from a woman in her 70s with acute or convalescent COVID-19. The chain's CDR3 is CASSQGQIYNSPLHF. In DNA form, the CDR3 reads TGTGCCAGCAGCCAAGGGCAGATTTATAATTCACCCCTCCACTTT.